One sample yielded the 21 T cell receptor beta chains listed below, sequenced in a study of T-cell memory formation after mild COVID-19. TCRdb used MiXCR to reprocess the 5' RACE reads, holding one entry per CDR3 protein. The sample holds roughly 610,000 distinct CDR3 sequences, about 18% seen once. The sequencing sample was made of PBMCs or a T cell subset sorted from them (not recorded which). The receptors derive from an adult woman who had mild COVID-19 (a few samples of this study predate the infection). Cell type and time point are not known.

The chain joins TRBV9 to TRBJ2-7; tentatively, D is TRBD1 (6 bases). There are 16 residues in the CDR3. The V end lost 0 bases, the J end lost 1 base, and 14 bases lay between the germline ends. CDR1 and CDR2 from the germline V gene are SGDLS and YYNGEE. CDR3 coding DNA: TGTGCCAGCAGCGTAGTCCCAGGGGCGCGTTCCTACGAGCAGTACTTC. It encodes CASSVVPGARSYEQYF.

A few counts support this clonotype. V and J are TRBV18 and TRBJ2-5; D might be TRBD1 or TRBD2, each matching 5 bases. The CDR3 is 14 amino acids. The V end lost 3 bases, the J end lost 5 bases, and 13 bases lay between the germline ends. Germline lookup yields CDR1 KGHSH and CDR2 LQKENI. CDR3 loop: CASSPNRGGETQYF. In DNA form, the CDR3 reads TGTGCCAGCTCACCTAATCGTGGGGGTGAGACCCAGTACTTC.

The chain carries TRBV3-1 and TRBJ2-7; D ambiguous. Per the germline V gene, CDR1 is LGHDT and CDR2 is YNNKEL (reference sequence). V lost 8 bases and J 7 bases, leaving 9 bases between the germline ends. This CDR3 is 10 amino acids long. The CDR3 sequence: CASGSWEQYF. The CDR3 DNA follows: TGTGCCAGCGGGTCTTGGGAGCAGTACTTC.

This clonotype was counted only a few times. This chain links TRBV19 with TRBJ2-5, with 8 bases that match TRBD2. Germline V CDR1 and CDR2: LNHDA, SQIVND (reference sequence). This CDR3 has 15 amino acids. V lost 6 bases, J lost 3 bases, and 9 bases stayed unmatched. This chain's CDR3 is CASSETSAGEETQYF. The CDR3, as DNA: TGTGCCAGTAGCGAGACTAGCGCAGGAGAAGAGACCCAGTACTTC.

In its sample, this clonotype was seen many times. The rearrangement uses TRBV7-9 and TRBJ1-5; TRBD1 might be the D (5 bases). The germline V gene encodes CDR1 SEHNR and CDR2 FQNEAQ (reference sequence). V lost 2 bases and J lost 3, with 8 bases in between. This CDR3 region has 14 residues. CDR3 loop: CASSLIGDNQPQHF. In nucleotides, the CDR3 is TGTGCCAGCAGCTTAATAGGGGACAATCAGCCCCAGCATTTT.

CDR3 bases: TGTGCCAGCAGCTTAAAACCCCTGGGAGGGGAGCTGTTTTTT. As protein: CASSLKPLGGELFF. This chain uses TRBV7-2 with TRBJ2-2; D is unresolved. CDR3 size: 14 residues. With 2 bases removed from V and 8 bases from J, the gap between germline ends came to 12 bases. CDR1 is SGHTA and CDR2 is FQGNSA in the germline V gene. Based on the CDR3 plus reference TRBV7-2 and TRBJ2-2, the full variable domain is GAGVSQSPSNKVTEKGKDVELRCDPISGHTALYWYRQSLGQGLEFLIYFQGNSAPDKSGLPSDRFSAERTGGSVSTLTIQRTQQEDSAVYLCASSLKPLGGELFFGEGSRLTVL.

This clonotype was observed a handful of times. The V and J genes are TRBV7-9 and TRBJ1-1; no definite D call. Trimming left V 3 bases short and J 1 base short, with 9 bases between. The CDR3 is made up of 14 amino acids. Germline CDR1 and CDR2: SEHNR and FQNEAQ (reference sequence). The CDR3 here is CASSFPRGNTEAFF. In nucleotides, the CDR3 is TGTGCCAGCAGCTTTCCGAGAGGGAACACTGAAGCTTTCTTT. The full variable domain, its missing parts supplied by reference TRBV7-9 and TRBJ1-1, is DTGVSQNPRHKITKRGQNVTFRCDPISEHNRLYWYRQTLGQGPEFLTYFQNEAQLEKSRLLSDRFSAERPKGSFSTLEIQRTEQGDSAMYLCASSFPRGNTEAFFGQGTRLTVV.

The V and J genes are TRBV5-1 and TRBJ2-7, with 12 bases that match TRBD2. Losses at the gene ends were 7 bases for V and 5 bases for J; bases not matched to a gene: 22. CDR3 size: 19 residues. Germline values: CDR1 SGHRS, CDR2 YFSETQ. Here the CDR3 DNA reads TGCGCCAGCTCTTATCTGACTAGCGGGAGAACCCCTTCCGGGAACGAGCAGTACTTC. Protein sequence: CASSYLTSGRTPSGNEQYF.

This clonotype has just a few counts. One end of the junction varies from germline; a read error may be responsible. The V call is TRBV12-3 or TRBV12-4, the J call TRBJ2-5; D not certain. The CDR3 length is 11 residues. Here the CDR3 reads CASAYQETQYF. The CDR3 nucleotides are TGTGCCAGCGCCTACCAGGAGACCCAGTACTTC.

The V call is TRBV10-3, the J call TRBJ2-5, with D possibly TRBD2 on 6 matching bases. The V end lost 3 bases, the J end lost 5 bases, and 10 bases lay between the germline ends. The CDR3 sequence is 13 residues long. Germline lookup yields CDR1 ENHRY and CDR2 SYGVKD. CDR3 sequence reads: CAISEQSGETQYF. DNA of the CDR3: TGTGCCATCAGTGAACAAAGCGGGGAGACCCAGTACTTC.

This clonotype has only a few counts. The chain carries TRBV29-1 and TRBJ1-2; D remains ambiguous. V was trimmed by 6 bases and J by 8 bases, leaving 16 bases between them. This CDR3 is built from 12 residues. Germline V CDR1 and CDR2: SQVTM, ANQGSEA. The CDR3 sequence: CSVVDGGGGYTF. The CDR3 DNA reads TGCAGCGTCGTCGACGGTGGCGGGGGCTACACCTTC.

The V call is TRBV12-3 or TRBV12-4, the J call TRBJ2-5; 8 bases are a match to TRBD2. This CDR3 has 13 amino acids. The V segment lost 8 bases and the J segment 2 bases; nucleotides outside the gene matches: 4. The CDR3 region is CASHGTRQETQYF. The CDR3, as DNA: TGTGCCAGCCACGGGACTAGACAAGAGACCCAGTACTTC.

This clonotype was seen only a few times. V usage is TRBV20-1 and J usage is TRBJ1-1; no definite D call. This CDR3 is built from 12 residues. Between the trimmed V and J ends, which lost 3 bases and 1 base, there was a span of 6 bases. The germline V gene has CDR1 DFQATT and CDR2 SNEGSKA (reference sequence). The DNA for the CDR3 is TGCAGTGCTAGGGATCAGAACACTGAAGCTTTCTTT. It translates to CSARDQNTEAFF.

The J gene is TRBJ2-2, the V gene TRBV6-2 or TRBV6-3; 13 nucleotides line up with TRBD2. The CDR3 spans 17 residues. J was trimmed by 6 bases and V by 6 bases; bases with no gene match: 10. Per germline, CDR1 MNHEY and CDR2 SVGEGT. The CDR3 here is CASSPGLAGSHAGELFF. In nucleotides, the CDR3 is TGTGCCAGCAGCCCGGGACTAGCGGGAAGTCATGCCGGGGAGCTGTTTTTT.

The gene calls are TRBV7-2 and TRBJ2-7; D may be TRBD2 (6 bases). The CDR3 totals 15 residues. Germline CDR1 is SGHTA and CDR2 is FQGNSA. Trimming took 5 bases from V and 1 from J, leaving 15 bases between them. CDR3 amino acids: CASSMEGRTSYEQYF. As DNA, the CDR3 is TGTGCCAGCAGCATGGAGGGGCGCACTTCCTACGAGCAGTACTTC.

This clonotype was found a few times. The rearrangement links TRBV7-6 to TRBJ2-2; TRBD2 agrees at 7 bases. V was clipped by 5 bases and J by 6 bases; unmatched bases: 9. CDR3 length equals 15 residues. Germline V gives CDR1 SGHVS, CDR2 FNYEAQ. CDR3 amino acids: CASSPGTKNAGELFF. DNA of the CDR3: TGTGCCAGCAGCCCAGGGACTAAGAATGCCGGGGAGCTGTTTTTT.

The chain combines TRBV24-1 with TRBJ1-1; TRBD1 might be the D (5 bases). Germline V gene sequence: CDR1 KGHDR, CDR2 SFDVKD. Trimming removed 1 base at V and 6 bases at J, with 8 bases between. The CDR3 is made up of 13 amino acids. The CDR3, as DNA: TGTGCCACCAGTGATTTTGCGGGGGCTGAAGCTTTCTTT. It specifies CATSDFAGAEAFF.

This clonotype was observed a handful of times. The chain combines TRBV7-8 with TRBJ2-5; D is undetermined. Trimming cost V 4 bases and J 3 bases, with 12 bases left between them. Germline values: CDR1 SGHVS, CDR2 FQNEAQ. The CDR3 sequence is 14 residues long. CDR3 region: CASSSFTVEETQYF. CDR3 coding DNA: TGTGCCAGCAGCTCCTTTACAGTTGAAGAGACCCAGTACTTC. Combining the CDR3 with reference TRBV7-8 and TRBJ2-5 gives the whole variable domain GAGVSQSPRYKVAKRGQDVALRCDPISGHVSLFWYQQALGQGPEFLTYFQNEAQLDKSGLPSDRFFAERPEGSVSTLKIQRTQQEDSAVYLCASSSFTVEETQYFGPGTRLLVL.

This clonotype was observed many times. The chain has TRBV9 and TRBJ2-7, with a possible D match to TRBD2 (6 bases). The germline CDR1 and CDR2 sequences are SGDLS and YYNGEE. CDR3 length: 16 residues. V was cut by 0 bases and J by 3 bases, with 16 bases left in between. The CDR3 DNA follows: TGTGCCAGCAGCGTAGCCCCTGGAGGGTCTGGCTACGAGCAGTACTTC. This sequence encodes CASSVAPGGSGYEQYF.

This chain uses TRBV4-1 with TRBJ2-1, with D maybe TRBD2 (5 bases). The CDR3 totals 17 residues. CDR1 MGHRA and CDR2 YSYEKL come from the germline V gene. The germline V and J ends were trimmed by 4 bases and 3 bases, with 19 bases remaining between them. CDR3 protein: CASSLPTLRGLYNEQFF. Written as DNA, the CDR3 is TGCGCCAGCAGCCTCCCTACTTTGCGCGGGCTCTACAATGAGCAGTTCTTC.

This clonotype appeared a few times. The chain combines TRBV7-6 with TRBJ2-7; the D is unclear. Between the trimmed V and J ends, which lost 1 base and 6 bases, there was a span of 10 bases. CDR3 length equals 13 residues. From germline, CDR1 is SGHVS and CDR2 FNYEAQ. CDR3 coding DNA: TGTGCCAGCAGCTTAGGGCCCACGGGCGAGCAGTACTTC. Translated, it gives CASSLGPTGEQYF.